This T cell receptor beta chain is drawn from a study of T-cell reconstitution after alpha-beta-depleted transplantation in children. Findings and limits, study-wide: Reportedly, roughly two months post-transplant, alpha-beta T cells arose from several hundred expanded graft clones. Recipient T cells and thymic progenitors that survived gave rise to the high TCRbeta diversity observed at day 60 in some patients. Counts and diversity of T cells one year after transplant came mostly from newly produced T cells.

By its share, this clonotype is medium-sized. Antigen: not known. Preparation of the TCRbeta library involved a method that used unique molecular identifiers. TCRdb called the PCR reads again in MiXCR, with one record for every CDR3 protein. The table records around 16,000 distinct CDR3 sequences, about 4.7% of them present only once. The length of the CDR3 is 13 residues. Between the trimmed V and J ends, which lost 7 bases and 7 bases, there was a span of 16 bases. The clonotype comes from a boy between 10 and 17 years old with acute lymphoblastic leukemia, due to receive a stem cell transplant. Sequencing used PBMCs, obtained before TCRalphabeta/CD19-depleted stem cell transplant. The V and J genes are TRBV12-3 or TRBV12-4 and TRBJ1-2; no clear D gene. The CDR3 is CASTPTFVSGYTF. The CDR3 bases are TGTGCCAGCACCCCAACCTTTGTTTCTGGCTACACCTTC.